The 22 T cell receptor beta chains below all came from one sample that was sequenced in a study of OX40 agonist ivuxolimab in advanced cancers. Sequenced by immunoSEQ multiplex PCR; TCRdb stores in-frame clones only, minus some. Among more than 35,000 clones, about 78% were seen once, and the ten largest hold over 20%. This specimen consisted of CD4+ or CD8+ T cells sorted from blood, obtained in a trial of the OX40 agonist ivuxolimab. The receptors were gathered from an adult with an advanced solid tumor such as melanoma, head and neck, liver or kidney cancer.

The chain employs TRBV28 and TRBJ2-3; 8 nucleotides match TRBD1. CDR1 and CDR2 from the germline V gene are MDHEN and SYDVKM. V lost 3 bases, J lost 0 bases, and 14 bases stayed unmatched. The CDR3 spans 19 residues. CDR3 nucleotide sequence: TGTGCCAGCAGTTTCACCGGGACAGGCGACGACCCTAGCACAGATACGCAGTATTTT. Translation: CASSFTGTGDDPSTDTQYF.

The chain uses TRBV14 and TRBJ2-1, with D perhaps TRBD1 (5 bases). The CDR3 covers 15 residues. CDR1 is SGHDN and CDR2 is FVKESK in the germline V gene. The V end was cut by 4 bases, the J end by 2 bases, with 12 bases between. This chain's CDR3 is CASSLYRSPYNEQFF. The CDR3 coding sequence is TGTGCCAGCAGCCTCTACAGGAGCCCCTACAATGAGCAGTTCTTC.

The V call is TRBV27, the J call TRBJ2-1; D perhaps matches TRBD2 (6 bases). The CDR3 sequence is 14 residues long. Germline loops: CDR1 MNHEY, CDR2 SMNVEV (reference sequence). V was pared by 2 bases and J by 9 bases, with 14 bases between. CDR3 loop: CASSLTAWGVEQFF. The CDR3 DNA is TGTGCCAGCAGTTTAACAGCCTGGGGGGTTGAGCAGTTCTTC.

The J gene is TRBJ2-1, the V gene TRBV28, with TRBD1 matching over 7 bases. The CDR3 has 15 amino acids. The germline V gene has CDR1 MDHEN and CDR2 SYDVKM. V trimming: 3 bases; J trimming: 6 bases; junction bases outside the gene matches: 8. Here the CDR3 reads CASSFDRVKGNEQFF. The CDR3 DNA sequence: TGTGCCAGCAGTTTTGACAGGGTGAAGGGCAATGAGCAGTTCTTC. The full variable domain, with the rest looked up from reference TRBV28 and TRBJ2-1, is DVKVTQSSRYLVKRTGEKVFLECVQDMDHENMFWYRQDPGLGLRLIYFSYDVKMKEKGDIPEGYSVSREKKERFSLILESASTNQTSMYLCASSFDRVKGNEQFFGPGTRLTVL.

V gene TRBV14 combines with J gene TRBJ2-3, with D hard to call. Per the germline V gene, CDR1 is SGHDN and CDR2 is FVKESK. This CDR3 region has 17 residues. V lost 0 bases to trimming and J lost 0 bases, with 13 bases between them. The CDR3 region has the DNA TGTGCCAGCAGCCAAGAGATAGGACGTCTTAGCACAGATACGCAGTATTTT. It codes for CASSQEIGRLSTDTQYF.

This clone was counted a few times. The chain couples TRBV7-6 to TRBJ2-7; D uncertain. This CDR3 has 15 residues. Germline V gene sequence: CDR1 SGHVS, CDR2 FNYEAQ. V was trimmed by 1 base and J by 5 bases, leaving 15 bases between them. In DNA form, the CDR3 reads TGTGCCAGCAGCTTAGACACCTCGTCCACCGACGAGCAGTACTTC. It yields the protein CASSLDTSSTDEQYF.

A single count supports this clone. The CDR3, as DNA: TGCAGCGTTGACCCGTTCGCGGGAGGTTACAATGAGCAGTTCTTC. It encodes CSVDPFAGGYNEQFF. The chain employs TRBV29-1 and TRBJ2-1; 8 bases map to TRBD2. In germline, CDR1 is SQVTM, CDR2 ANQGSEA. The J segment lost 4 bases and the V segment lost 3 bases, leaving 8 bases of the junction unmatched. This CDR3 comprises 15 residues.

The chain uses TRBV4-3 and TRBJ2-7; TRBD1 agrees at 8 bases. In germline, CDR1 is LGHNA, CDR2 YSLEER. The length of the CDR3 is 15 residues. V shed 0 bases and J 3 bases; nucleotides not matched to a gene: 4. For the CDR3, the DNA is TGCGCCAGCAGCCAAGACAGGACAGGGTTCTACGAGCAGTACTTC. Translating gives CASSQDRTGFYEQYF.

V usage is TRBV5-6 and J usage is TRBJ2-7; D is unclear. CDR1 SGHDT and CDR2 YYEEEE come from the germline V gene. V was clipped by 4 bases and J by 1 base, with 9 bases between them. This CDR3 is 13 amino acids long. The DNA of the CDR3 is TGTGCCAGCAGCACCGGTCGGTCCTACGAGCAGTACTTC. Translation: CASSTGRSYEQYF.

The chain has TRBV11-2 and TRBJ2-7; 9 positions agree with TRBD2. Germline assignment: CDR1 SGHAT and CDR2 FQNNGV. This CDR3 is built from 17 residues. The V segment lost 1 base and the J segment 0 bases; nucleotides outside the gene matches: 7. CDR3 sequence reads: CASSLVGLAGSSYEQYF. CDR3 in DNA: TGTGCCAGCAGCTTAGTCGGGCTAGCGGGGAGCTCCTACGAGCAGTACTTC.

The V and J genes are TRBV6-5 and TRBJ2-7; perhaps D is TRBD1 or TRBD2 (5 bases each). Trimming left V 5 bases short and J 4 bases short, with 9 bases between. Per the germline V gene, CDR1 is MNHEY and CDR2 is SVGAGI. CDR3 length: 12 amino acids. The CDR3 here is CASSRGEYEQYF. CDR3 nucleotide sequence: TGTGCCAGCAGTAGGGGAGAATACGAGCAGTACTTC.

This clone appeared once. The J gene is TRBJ2-1, the V gene TRBV5-5; TRBD2 aligns across 9 bases. The CDR3 extends over 15 amino acids. The junction had 6 bases not matched to a gene; V was cut back by 2 bases and J by 6 bases. The germline V gene encodes CDR1 SGHKS and CDR2 YYEKEE (reference sequence). DNA for the CDR3: TGTGCCAGCAGCTTTGGAAGCGGGGGGAGCAATGAGCAGTTCTTC. Translated, it gives CASSFGSGGSNEQFF.

V and J are TRBV13 and TRBJ2-5; possible D gene TRBD2, 6 bases. Deletions cut 1 base from V and 1 base from J, with 10 bases between. The germline CDR1 and CDR2 sequences are PRHDT and FYEKMQ (reference sequence). CDR3 length equals 15 residues. CDR3 sequence reads: CASSLAGEVQETQYF. CDR3 coding DNA: TGTGCCAGCAGCTTAGCGGGAGAGGTCCAAGAGACCCAGTACTTC.

The chain couples TRBV7-6 to TRBJ2-6, with 12 nucleotides matching TRBD1. The CDR3 is 19 amino acids. The V and J ends lost 5 bases and 3 bases, in that order; junction bases with no gene match: 11. The V gene's germline CDR1 is SGHVS and CDR2 FNYEAQ. Here the CDR3 reads CASSLRSGTGGNGANVLTF. CDR3 nucleotide sequence: TGTGCCAGCAGCCTAAGATCCGGGACAGGGGGCAATGGGGCCAACGTCCTGACTTTC.

CDR3 nucleotides: TGTGCCAGCAGCTTTTCCGGGGGACCTGAGCAGTTCTTC. Translating gives CASSFSGGPEQFF. The chain links TRBV6-1 to TRBJ2-1; weak D call: TRBD2 (6 bases). Germline CDR1 reads MNHNS; CDR2 reads SASEGT. V was clipped by 6 bases and J by 9 bases, with 15 bases between them. The CDR3 totals 13 residues.

This chain connects TRBV7-9 to TRBJ2-5; 11 bases map to TRBD1. Unmatched junction bases numbered 3, after V lost 2 bases and J lost 1 base. The CDR3 is 16 amino acids. Looked up from germline, CDR1 is SEHNR and CDR2 is FQNEAQ (reference sequence). In DNA form, the CDR3 reads TGTGCCAGCAGCTTACGGGACAGGGGGGTCCAAGAGACCCAGTACTTC. Translated: CASSLRDRGVQETQYF.

V is TRBV6-6 and J is TRBJ2-7, with 7 bases lining up with TRBD2. This CDR3 contains 13 residues. Losses at the gene ends were 5 bases for V and 6 bases for J; bases not matched to a gene: 7. Germline V gene sequence: CDR1 MNHNY, CDR2 SVGAGI (reference sequence). Here the CDR3 reads CASSATGGGEQYF. The CDR3 DNA sequence: TGTGCCAGCAGTGCCACGGGAGGAGGCGAGCAGTACTTC.

The chain has TRBV6-5 and TRBJ1-2; D gene unclear. V lost 0 bases and J lost 0, with 8 bases in between. CDR1 is MNHEY, CDR2 SVGAGI, per germline. The length of the CDR3 is 15 residues. Written as DNA, the CDR3 is TGTGCCAGCAGTTACTCGGGGTCAGCTAACTATGGCTACACCTTC. Its translation: CASSYSGSANYGYTF.

The chain has TRBV27 and TRBJ2-3, with TRBD2 identical over 11 bases. Per the germline V gene, CDR1 is MNHEY and CDR2 is SMNVEV (reference sequence). The CDR3 covers 15 residues. V dropped 3 bases and J dropped 6; count of bases not matched to a gene: 5. The CDR3 loop is CASSFSGRATDTQYF. The CDR3 nucleotides read TGTGCCAGCAGTTTTAGCGGGAGGGCCACGGATACGCAGTATTTT.

The CDR3 nucleotides are TGTGCCAGCAGTTACAACAGGGCTAGCACAGATACGCAGTATTTT. It encodes CASSYNRASTDTQYF. The V and J genes are TRBV6-6 and TRBJ2-3, with D perhaps TRBD1 (6 bases). The CDR3 consists of 15 residues. Per germline, CDR1 MNHNY and CDR2 SVGAGI (reference sequence). Trimming removed 2 bases from V and 0 bases from J, with 9 bases in between.

The rearrangement joins TRBV21-1 to TRBJ2-5; the table's D call TRBD2 went unverified against the DNA. TRBV21-1 is assigned pseudogene status. CDR3 length equals 16 residues. DNA of the CDR3: TGTGCCAGCAGCAGGCGGGGATACTATATGAAAGAGACCCAGTACTTC. Encoded protein: CASSRRGYYMKETQYF.

This chain connects TRBV5-5 to TRBJ1-1; D uncertain. Germline V gives CDR1 SGHKS, CDR2 YYEKEE (reference sequence). The CDR3 runs 14 residues. V gave up 3 bases and J gave up 0 bases, with 9 bases separating them. The CDR3: CASSWWEVNTEAFF. CDR3 sequence (DNA): TGTGCCAGCAGCTGGTGGGAGGTGAACACTGAAGCTTTCTTT.